A single T cell receptor (beta chain) is shown here with its context. Its matching antigen is unknown. The sample belongs to a study of T-cell memory formation after mild COVID-19. The study's findings and limits: Pre-infection memory contained some responding clones, which suggested that cross-reactive memory had joined. Later expanders leaned toward CD4+, whereas clones contracting from day 15 to 85 were balanced CD4/CD8.

TCRdb used MiXCR to reprocess the 5' RACE reads, holding one entry per CDR3 protein. The data show more than 350,000 distinct CDR3 sequences, about 16% seen once. Sequenced input: PBMCs or a T cell subset sorted from them (not recorded which). This sequence originates from a man between 18 and 29 years old who had mild COVID-19 (a few samples of this study predate the infection). Cell type and time point are not known.

The CDR3 bases are TGCAGTGCGGGTAGCGTTAGAGAGACCCAGTACTTC. This codes for CSAGSVRETQYF. The J gene is TRBJ2-5, the V gene TRBV20-1, with D possibly matching TRBD2 (5 bases). The CDR3 consists of 12 residues. The germline gives CDR1 DFQATT, CDR2 SNEGSKA (reference sequence). Trimming shortened V by 6 bases and J by 4 bases, and 12 bases separated the two germline ends.